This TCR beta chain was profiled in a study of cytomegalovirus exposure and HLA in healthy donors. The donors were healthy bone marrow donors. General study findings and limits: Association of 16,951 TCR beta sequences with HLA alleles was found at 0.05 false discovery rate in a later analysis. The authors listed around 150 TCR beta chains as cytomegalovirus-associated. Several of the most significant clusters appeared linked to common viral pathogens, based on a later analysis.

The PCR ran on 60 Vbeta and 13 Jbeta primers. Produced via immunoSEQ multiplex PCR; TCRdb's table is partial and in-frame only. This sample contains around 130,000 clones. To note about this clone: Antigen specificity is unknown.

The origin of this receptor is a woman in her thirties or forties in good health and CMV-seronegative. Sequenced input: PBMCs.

CDR3 DNA sequence: TGTGCCAGTAGTATAGATCGGGACAGCCTCTCTGGAAACACCATATATTTT. Its translation is CASSIDRDSLSGNTIYF. The J gene is TRBJ1-3, the V gene TRBV19; 7 nucleotides line up with TRBD1. The CDR3 contains 17 residues. CDR1 is LNHDA, CDR2 SQIVND, per germline (reference sequence). Trimming removed 0 bases from V and 0 bases from J; junction bases left unmatched: 5. The variable domain in full, completed from reference TRBV19 and TRBJ1-3, reads DGGITQSPKYLFRKEGQNVTLSCEQNLNHDAMYWYRQDPGQGLRLIYYSQIVNDFQKGDIAEGYSVSREKKESFPLTVTSAQKNPTAFYLCASSIDRDSLSGNTIYFGEGSWLTVV.